This paragraph reports one T cell receptor beta chain. There are a few counts of this clonotype. Its antigen remains undetermined. The input lacks base qualities; no much larger clone sits a single base away. The data were taken from a study of T-cell memory formation after mild COVID-19 (dated by TCRdb to about 2021). Concerning the study at large: TCR sequence clusters from the two donors were found to be largely donor specific. T-cell clones expanding and contracting after mild COVID-19 in two donors were tracked by longitudinal TCRalpha and TCRbeta repertoire sequencing. The cohort was made up of two young adult volunteers, one female and one male, who were previously healthy. Summary of the overall study and its limitations: Some responding clones were detected in pre-infection memory, suggesting pre-existing cross-reactive memory T cells joined the SARS-CoV-2 response. From day 15 to 85, contracting clones showed balanced CD4/CD8 phenotypes, whereas a second wave of clones that expanded from day 15 to 37 leaned towards CD4+. Contracting CD4+ clones appeared mostly in the CM and EM memory subsets, whereas CD8+ clones were enriched in EMRA. Only a couple of mild cases were covered by the study, and larger cohorts that include severe cases with pre-infection samples were considered necessary. Whether the second-wave clones peaking on day 37 were SARS-CoV-2 specific was not confirmed.

Sequencing used an Illumina NovaSeq 6000. cDNA libraries for TCRalpha and TCRbeta were prepared by 5'RACE using constant-segment primers, with sample barcodes and unique molecular identifiers added. Trizol reagent was used to extract RNA from every sample. Libraries were amplified in two PCR steps, with a second sample barcode and Illumina TruSeq adapters added in the second step. Sequencing of the libraries was done on an Illumina NovaSeq, producing 2 x 150 bp paired-end reads. On the authors' methods: With migec v1.2.7, reads were demultiplexed and then collapsed into UMI-guided consensus sequences. Using mixcr v2.1.11, the UMI consensuses were aligned to TRA and TRB V and J templates and assembled into clonotypes. Expanded or contracted clonotypes were those called significant by both edgeR and NoisET, with noise models trained on biological replicates. For edgeR calls, a false discovery rate-adjusted p below 0.01 and a log2 fold-change threshold of 1 were applied. As an exploratory analysis of dynamics, max-normalized trajectories of the 1000 most abundant clonotypes were examined by PCA with hierarchical clustering. The CD4 or CD8 phenotype of responding clones was assigned using the separately sequenced CD4+ and CD8+ repertoires. In-frame beta chains were kept once TCRdb had trimmed the public reads at Q25 with fastp and called clones with MiXCR. Rows are combined by CDR3 protein, so each entry shows the most common genes and DNA. These V and J calls derive from TCRdb rather than the authors' analysis. In this sample the table shows 400,000 to 500,000 distinct CDR3 sequences, about a sixth of which occur a single time. Jointly, the top ten make up about 22% of the sample.

The CDR3 sequence holds 16 residues, the cysteine and phenylalanine included. The sequence is cut down to CDR3 DNA, 48 bases in frame from base 1. V and J are truncated by 4 bases and 0 bases respectively, leaving an intervening sequence of 16 bases. According to the germline V gene, CDR1 reads SGHRS and CDR2 reads YFSETQ. Ficoll-Paque density gradient centrifugation was the method used to isolate PBMCs. The TCR was taken from a man younger than 35 who had mild COVID-19 (a few samples of this study predate the infection). The sample titles of this study are shuffled in the database, so cell type and time point are left out; the donor was told from shared clones. Sequenced material: PBMCs or a T cell subset sorted from them (not recorded which). The chain employs TRBV5-1 and TRBJ1-2, and TRBD1 may be the D gene, going by 6 matching bases. The CDR3 here reads CASSEFGGGPNYGYTF. In nucleotides, the sequence is TGCGCCAGCAGCGAATTCGGCGGGGGGCCTAACTATGGCTACACCTTC.